This T cell receptor (beta chain) was documented in a study of T-cell reconstitution after alpha-beta-depleted transplantation in children (TCRdb year 2016). Concerning the study at large: The study quantitatively tracked T-cell immune reconstitution after TCRalphabeta/CD19-depleted allogeneic hematopoietic cell transplantation in children using TCR repertoire profiling. Broader findings and caveats from the paper: In some patients, high TCRbeta diversity at day 60 was attributed to recipient T cells and intrathymic progenitors that had survived conditioning. About two months after transplant, the apparently early recovery of alphabetaT-cell counts reportedly depended on just several hundred clones that had expanded rapidly and came from non-depleted graft cells. Over subsequent months, a decline in hyperexpanded clone frequencies was noted, and after one year, T-cell counts and TCRbeta diversity were mostly ascribed to newly produced T cells.

V loses 5 bases at its end and J loses 4 bases; junction bases beyond the gene matches: 5. Its CDR3 holds 14 amino acids, cysteine through phenylalanine. Only CDR3 DNA remains: 42 bases, in frame from the first base. This clonotype was seen more than once but under ten times. Its target antigen remains unknown. No much larger clone exists at a distance of one base, and base qualities are not known. What the treatment or condition label conveys for this sample: allogeneic hematopoietic cell transplantation with graft depleted of TCRalphabeta T cells and CD19 B cells. TCRalphabeta/CD19-depleted allogeneic hematopoietic cell grafts were given to the transplant recipients, all of whom were children. Preparation of the library involved PCR. The run used an Illumina HiSeq 2500. Molecular barcoding was employed in the preparation of TCR libraries, with unique molecular identifiers being used to normalize TCRbeta repertoire quantification. TCRdb passed the public sequencing reads through fastp at Q25 and MiXCR, retaining productive beta sequences. Each CDR3 protein appears once, grouped with its most common genes and DNA. The sample table contains 700,000 to 950,000 distinct CDR3 sequences; only one count was recorded for around 15% of them. The leading ten clones occupy about 4.6% of the sample.

The material sequenced was PBMCs, mostly from graft donor cells, taken 360 days after TCRalphabeta/CD19-depleted stem cell transplant. The TCR comes from a male patient aged 10-17 years who had a stem cell transplant for acute lymphoblastic leukemia, so the T cells may come from the graft donor. The rearrangement joined TRBV12-3 or TRBV12-4 to TRBJ1-5; TRBD1 lines up with 7 middle nucleotides. The CDR3 is CASSPDRPNQPQHF. Here is the DNA: TGTGCCAGCAGTCCGGACAGGCCTAATCAGCCCCAGCATTTT.